This TCR beta chain was sequenced in a study of T cell repertoires in cytomegalovirus infection. For the study at large: In the study, CMV epitopes included recently identified HLA-C-restricted and well-studied HLA-B-restricted ones. TCR beta signatures that were public indicated CMV infection and matching HLA type.

To note about this clonotype: Its target is not known.

TCRdb passed the reads through MiXCR, listing each CDR3 protein once. The table includes about 310,000 distinct CDR3 sequences, roughly 25% detected once. Sequencing was performed on cultured PBMCs, taken from culture after CMV antigen stimulation. The clonotype was recovered from a human donor in good health (CMV status not recorded). Some clones in this sample may be carry-over from other donors' samples.

CDR3: CASSLFTRGADTQYF. CDR3 in DNA: TGTGCCAGCAGCTTATTCACCAGGGGTGCAGATACGCAGTATTTT. This chain connects TRBV7-8 to TRBJ2-3, with D possibly matching TRBD1 (6 bases). The CDR3 contains 15 residues. Germline-derived CDR1 and CDR2 are SGHVS and FQNEAQ. Trimming removed 2 bases from V and 4 bases from J, with 13 bases in between.